This entry describes one T cell receptor beta chain. Antigen specificity is unknown. The sample originates from a study of T and B cells in COVID-19 patients. Points from the study as a whole: The recovered cohort had 2,300 or so exclusive TCR clusters, including 30 or so low generation probability clusters.

TRB rearrangements were amplified by multiplex PCR with BIOMED2 TRB-A/B primers. TCRdb called the multiplex PCR reads again in MiXCR, with one record for every CDR3 protein. The repertoire consists of 6,000 or so distinct CDR3 sequences, with 26% occurring once and the leading ten covering less than 20%. TRB was amplified from about 250-500 ng of blood genomic DNA. Germline V gives CDR1 SGHRS, CDR2 YFSETQ. This CDR3 is built from 13 residues. Between the trimmed V and J ends, which lost 0 bases and 4 bases, there was a span of 7 bases. The J gene is TRBJ1-2, the V gene TRBV5-1, with D unresolved. The material sequenced was blood. The source is a human donor with active COVID-19. The CDR3 sequence is CASSLDSSYGYTF. The CDR3 DNA reads TGCGCCAGCAGCTTGGACAGCTCCTATGGCTACACCTTC.